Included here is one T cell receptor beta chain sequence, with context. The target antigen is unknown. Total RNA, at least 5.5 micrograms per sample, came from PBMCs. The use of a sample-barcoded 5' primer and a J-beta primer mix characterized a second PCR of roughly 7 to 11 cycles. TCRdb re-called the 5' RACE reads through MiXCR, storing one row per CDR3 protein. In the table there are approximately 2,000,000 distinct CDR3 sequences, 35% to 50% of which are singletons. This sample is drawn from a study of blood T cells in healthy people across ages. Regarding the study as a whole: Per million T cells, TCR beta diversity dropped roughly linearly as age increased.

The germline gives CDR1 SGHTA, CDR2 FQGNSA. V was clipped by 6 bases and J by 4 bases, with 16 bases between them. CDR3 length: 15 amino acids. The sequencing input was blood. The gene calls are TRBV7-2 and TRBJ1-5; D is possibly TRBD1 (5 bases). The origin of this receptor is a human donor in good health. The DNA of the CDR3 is TGTGCCAGCAGGATAACTGGGGGAGGAAATCAGCCCCAGCATTTT. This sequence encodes CASRITGGGNQPQHF.